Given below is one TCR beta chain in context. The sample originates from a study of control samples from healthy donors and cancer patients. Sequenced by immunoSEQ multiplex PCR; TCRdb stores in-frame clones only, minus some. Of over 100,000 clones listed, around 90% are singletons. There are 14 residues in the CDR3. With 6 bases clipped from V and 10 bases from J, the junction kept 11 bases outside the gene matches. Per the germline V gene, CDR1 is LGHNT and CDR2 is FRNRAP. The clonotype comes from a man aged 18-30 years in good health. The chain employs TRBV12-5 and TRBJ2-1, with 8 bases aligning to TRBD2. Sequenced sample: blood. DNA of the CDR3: TGTGCTAGTGGCCCCTCGGGGGGGGCCGGGGAGCAGTTCTTC. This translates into CASGPSGGAGEQFF.